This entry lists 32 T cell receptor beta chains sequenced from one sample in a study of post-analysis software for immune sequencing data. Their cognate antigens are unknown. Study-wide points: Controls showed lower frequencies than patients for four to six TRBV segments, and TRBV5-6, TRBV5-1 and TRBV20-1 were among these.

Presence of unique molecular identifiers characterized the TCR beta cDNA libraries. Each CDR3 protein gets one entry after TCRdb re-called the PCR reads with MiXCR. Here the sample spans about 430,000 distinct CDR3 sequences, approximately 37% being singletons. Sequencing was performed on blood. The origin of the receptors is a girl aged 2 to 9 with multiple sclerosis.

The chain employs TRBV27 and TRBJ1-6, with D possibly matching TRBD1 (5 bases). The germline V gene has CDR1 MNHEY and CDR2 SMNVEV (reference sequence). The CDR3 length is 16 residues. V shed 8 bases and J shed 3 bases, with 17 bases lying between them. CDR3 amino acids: CASASIGGVYNSPLHF. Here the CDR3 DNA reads TGTGCCAGCGCCTCAATCGGAGGGGTCTATAATTCACCCCTCCACTTT.

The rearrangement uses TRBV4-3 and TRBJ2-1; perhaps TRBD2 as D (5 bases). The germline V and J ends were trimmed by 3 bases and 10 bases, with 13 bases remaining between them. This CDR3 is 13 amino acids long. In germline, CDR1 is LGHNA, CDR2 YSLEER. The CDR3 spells CASSQLEGEEQFF. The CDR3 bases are TGCGCCAGCAGCCAGCTTGAGGGCGAAGAGCAGTTCTTC.

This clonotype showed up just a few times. CDR3 loop: CASSVVPSTGNTEAFF. CDR3 DNA: TGTGCCAGCAGCGTAGTCCCCTCGACAGGGAACACTGAAGCTTTCTTT. The rearrangement joins TRBV9 to TRBJ1-1; possibly TRBD1 for D (6 bases). CDR3 size: 16 residues. Germline CDR1 and CDR2: SGDLS and YYNGEE. Trimming stripped 0 bases from V and 1 base from J, with 13 bases between.

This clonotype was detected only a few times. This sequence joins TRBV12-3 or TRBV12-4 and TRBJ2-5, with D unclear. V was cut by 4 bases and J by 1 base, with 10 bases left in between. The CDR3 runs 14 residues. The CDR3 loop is CASSSPPTQETQYF. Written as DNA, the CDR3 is TGTGCCAGCAGTTCGCCCCCGACCCAAGAGACCCAGTACTTC.

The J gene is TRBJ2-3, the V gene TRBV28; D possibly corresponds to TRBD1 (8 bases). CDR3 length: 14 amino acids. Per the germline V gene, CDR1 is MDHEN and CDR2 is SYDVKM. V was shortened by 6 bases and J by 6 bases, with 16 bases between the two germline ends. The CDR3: CASRVDREGDTQYF. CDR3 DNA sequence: TGTGCCAGCAGGGTGGACAGGGAGGGTGATACGCAGTATTTT.

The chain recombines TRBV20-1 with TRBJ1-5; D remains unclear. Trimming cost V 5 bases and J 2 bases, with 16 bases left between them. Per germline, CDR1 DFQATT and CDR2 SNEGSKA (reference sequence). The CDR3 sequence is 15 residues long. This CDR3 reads CSAPGPIYGNQPQHF. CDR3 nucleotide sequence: TGCAGTGCTCCCGGACCGATATATGGCAATCAGCCCCAGCATTTT.

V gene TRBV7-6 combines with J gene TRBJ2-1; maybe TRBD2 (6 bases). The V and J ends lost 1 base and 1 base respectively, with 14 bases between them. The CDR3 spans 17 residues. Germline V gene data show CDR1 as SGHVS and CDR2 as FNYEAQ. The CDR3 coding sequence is TGTGCCAGCAGCTTAGAGTCCTTAGGGACTTCCTACAATGAGCAGTTCTTC. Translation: CASSLESLGTSYNEQFF.

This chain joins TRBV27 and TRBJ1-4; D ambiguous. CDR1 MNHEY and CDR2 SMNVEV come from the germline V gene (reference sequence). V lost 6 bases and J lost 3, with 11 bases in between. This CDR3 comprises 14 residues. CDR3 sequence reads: CASSADWANEKLFF. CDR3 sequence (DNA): TGTGCCAGCAGCGCAGATTGGGCTAATGAAAAACTGTTTTTT.

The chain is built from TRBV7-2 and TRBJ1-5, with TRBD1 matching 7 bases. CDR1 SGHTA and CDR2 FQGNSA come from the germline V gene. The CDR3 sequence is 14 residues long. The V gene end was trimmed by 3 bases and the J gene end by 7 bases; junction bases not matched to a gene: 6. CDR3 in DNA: TGTGCCAGCAGCTTTAAAGGGGGCAGACAGCCCCAGCATTTT. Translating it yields CASSFKGGRQPQHF. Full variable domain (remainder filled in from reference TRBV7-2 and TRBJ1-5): GAGVSQSPSNKVTEKGKDVELRCDPISGHTALYWYRQSLGQGLEFLIYFQGNSAPDKSGLPSDRFSAERTGGSVSTLTIQRTQQEDSAVYLCASSFKGGRQPQHFGDGTRLSIL.

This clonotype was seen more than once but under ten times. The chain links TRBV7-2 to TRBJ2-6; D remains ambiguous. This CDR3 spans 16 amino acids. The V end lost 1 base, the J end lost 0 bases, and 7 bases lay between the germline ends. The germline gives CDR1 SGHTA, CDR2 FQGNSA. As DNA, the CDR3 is TGTGCCAGCAGCTTAGTTACCACCTCTGGGGCCAACGTCCTGACTTTC. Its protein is CASSLVTTSGANVLTF.

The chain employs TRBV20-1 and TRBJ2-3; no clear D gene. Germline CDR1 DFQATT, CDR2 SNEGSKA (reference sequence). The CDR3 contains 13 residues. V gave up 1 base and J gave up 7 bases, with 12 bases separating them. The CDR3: CSARVTASHTQYF. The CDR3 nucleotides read TGCAGTGCTAGAGTAACCGCATCACATACGCAGTATTTT.

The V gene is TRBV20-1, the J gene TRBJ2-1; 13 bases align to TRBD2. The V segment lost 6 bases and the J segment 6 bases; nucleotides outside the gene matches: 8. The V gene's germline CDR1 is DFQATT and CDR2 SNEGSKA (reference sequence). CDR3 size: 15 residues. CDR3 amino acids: CSAGPGTSGTNEQFF. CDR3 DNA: TGCAGTGCCGGCCCGGGGACTAGCGGGACCAATGAGCAGTTCTTC.

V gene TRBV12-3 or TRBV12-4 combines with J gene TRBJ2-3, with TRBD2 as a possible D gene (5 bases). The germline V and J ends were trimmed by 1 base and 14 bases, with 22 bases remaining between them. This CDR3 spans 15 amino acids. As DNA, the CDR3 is TGTGCCAGCAGTTTAGTTAGCGTCGGCACAGATGCGCGGTATTTT. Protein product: CASSLVSVGTDARYF.

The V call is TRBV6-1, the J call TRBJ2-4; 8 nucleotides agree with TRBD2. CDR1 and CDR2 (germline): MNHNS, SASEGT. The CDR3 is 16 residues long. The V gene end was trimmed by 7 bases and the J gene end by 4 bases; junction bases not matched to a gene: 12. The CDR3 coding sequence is TGTGCCAGCAACCCTGGGACTAGGGTACTTAAAAACATTCAGTACTTC. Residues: CASNPGTRVLKNIQYF.

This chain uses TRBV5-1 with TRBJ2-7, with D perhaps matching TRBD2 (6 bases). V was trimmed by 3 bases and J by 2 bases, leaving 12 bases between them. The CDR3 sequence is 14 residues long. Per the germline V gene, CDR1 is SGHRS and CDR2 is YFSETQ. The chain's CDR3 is CASSWEAQPYEQYF. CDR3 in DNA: TGCGCCAGCAGCTGGGAGGCCCAACCCTACGAGCAGTACTTC. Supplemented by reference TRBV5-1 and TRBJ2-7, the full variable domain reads KAGVTQTPRYLIKTRGQQVTLSCSPISGHRSVSWYQQTPGQGLQFLFEYFSETQRNKGNFPGRFSGRQFSNSRSEMNVSTLELGDSALYLCASSWEAQPYEQYFGPGTRLTVT.

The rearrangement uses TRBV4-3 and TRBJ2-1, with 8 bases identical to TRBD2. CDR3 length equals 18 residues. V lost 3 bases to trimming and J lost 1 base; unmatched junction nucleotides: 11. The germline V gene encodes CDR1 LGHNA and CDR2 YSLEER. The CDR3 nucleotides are TGCGCCAGCAGCCAGGATGCTAGCGGGCGAGGGTCCTACAATGAGCAGTTCTTC. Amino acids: CASSQDASGRGSYNEQFF.

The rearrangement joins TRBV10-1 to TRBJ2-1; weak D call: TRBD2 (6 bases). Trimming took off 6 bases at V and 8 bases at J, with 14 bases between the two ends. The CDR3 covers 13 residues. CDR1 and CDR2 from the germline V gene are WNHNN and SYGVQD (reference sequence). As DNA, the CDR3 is TGCGCCAGCAGCCCGACTAGGGGCCATGAGCAGTTCTTC. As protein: CASSPTRGHEQFF.

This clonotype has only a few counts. For the CDR3, the DNA is TGCAGCGCTCAGTCCCGGGACAGCAACTATGGCTACACCTTC. This encodes CSAQSRDSNYGYTF. This chain connects TRBV29-1 to TRBJ1-2; TRBD1 agrees at 7 bases. From germline, CDR1 is SQVTM and CDR2 ANQGSEA. This CDR3 has 14 residues. V lost 7 bases to trimming and J lost 2 bases; unmatched junction nucleotides: 10.

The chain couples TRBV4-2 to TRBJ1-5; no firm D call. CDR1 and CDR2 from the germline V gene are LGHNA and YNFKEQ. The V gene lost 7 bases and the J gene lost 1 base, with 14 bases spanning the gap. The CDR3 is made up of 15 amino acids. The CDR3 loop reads CASNPHDKSNQPQHF. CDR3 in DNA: TGTGCCAGCAACCCACATGACAAGAGCAATCAGCCCCAGCATTTT.

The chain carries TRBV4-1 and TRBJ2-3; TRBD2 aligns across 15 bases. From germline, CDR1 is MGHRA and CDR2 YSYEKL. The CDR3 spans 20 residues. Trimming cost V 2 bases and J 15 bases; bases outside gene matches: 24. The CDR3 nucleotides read TGCGCCAGCAGCCAACTGGGACTAGCGGGGGGCTTTTCCAGGGGAGATACACACTATTTT. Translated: CASSQLGLAGGFSRGDTHYF.

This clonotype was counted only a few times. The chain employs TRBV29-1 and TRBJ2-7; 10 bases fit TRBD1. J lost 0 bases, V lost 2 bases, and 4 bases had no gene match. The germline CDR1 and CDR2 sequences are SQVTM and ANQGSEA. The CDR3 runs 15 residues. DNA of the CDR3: TGCAGCGTTGAAAGGGGGACAGGGGTCTCCTACGAGCAGTACTTC. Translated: CSVERGTGVSYEQYF.

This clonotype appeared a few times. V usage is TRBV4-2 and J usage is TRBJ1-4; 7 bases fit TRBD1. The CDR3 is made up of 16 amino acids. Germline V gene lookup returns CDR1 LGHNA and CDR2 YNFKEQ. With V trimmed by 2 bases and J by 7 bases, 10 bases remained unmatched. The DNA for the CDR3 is TGTGCCAGCAGCCAAAAGGGGGCTTGGTCGGGTGAAAAACTGTTTTTT. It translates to CASSQKGAWSGEKLFF.

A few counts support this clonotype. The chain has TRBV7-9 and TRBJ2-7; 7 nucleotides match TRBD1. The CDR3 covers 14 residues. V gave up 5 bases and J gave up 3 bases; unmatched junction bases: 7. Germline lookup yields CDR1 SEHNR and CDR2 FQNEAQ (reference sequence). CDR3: CASSPRDRNYEQYF. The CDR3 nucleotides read TGTGCCAGCAGCCCCCGGGACAGAAACTACGAGCAGTACTTC. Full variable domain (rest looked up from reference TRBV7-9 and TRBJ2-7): DTGVSQNPRHKITKRGQNVTFRCDPISEHNRLYWYRQTLGQGPEFLTYFQNEAQLEKSRLLSDRFSAERPKGSFSTLEIQRTEQGDSAMYLCASSPRDRNYEQYFGPGTRLTVT.

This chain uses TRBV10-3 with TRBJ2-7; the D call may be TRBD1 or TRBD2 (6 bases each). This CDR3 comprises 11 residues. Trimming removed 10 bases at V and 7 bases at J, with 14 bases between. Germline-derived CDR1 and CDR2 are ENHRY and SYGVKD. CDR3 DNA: TGTGCCACGTCCCTAGGGGGGGAGCAGTACTTC. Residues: CATSLGGEQYF.

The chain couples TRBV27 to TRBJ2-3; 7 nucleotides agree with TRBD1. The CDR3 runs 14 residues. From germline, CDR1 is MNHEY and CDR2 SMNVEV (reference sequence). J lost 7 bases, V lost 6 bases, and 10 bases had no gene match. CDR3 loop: CASRPTGVTNTQYF. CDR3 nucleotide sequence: TGTGCCAGCAGACCCACAGGGGTCACCAATACGCAGTATTTT.

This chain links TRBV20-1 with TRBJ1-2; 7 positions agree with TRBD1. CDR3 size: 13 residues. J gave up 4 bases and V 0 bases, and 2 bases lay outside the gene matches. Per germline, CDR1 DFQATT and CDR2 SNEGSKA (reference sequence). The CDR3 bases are TGCAGTGCTAGAGATCGGGACAGCTATGGCTACACCTTC. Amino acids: CSARDRDSYGYTF.

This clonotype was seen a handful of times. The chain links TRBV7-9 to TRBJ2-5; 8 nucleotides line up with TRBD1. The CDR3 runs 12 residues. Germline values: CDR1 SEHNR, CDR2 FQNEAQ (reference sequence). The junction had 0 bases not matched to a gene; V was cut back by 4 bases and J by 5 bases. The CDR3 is CASSWDRETQYF. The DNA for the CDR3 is TGTGCCAGCAGCTGGGACAGGGAGACCCAGTACTTC.

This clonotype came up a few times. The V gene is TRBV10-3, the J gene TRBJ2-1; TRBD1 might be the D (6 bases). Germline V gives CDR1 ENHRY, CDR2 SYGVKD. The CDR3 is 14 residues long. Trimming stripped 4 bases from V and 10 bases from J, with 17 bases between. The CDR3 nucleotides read TGTGCCATCAGTGCCACAGGGTCGGAGACAGAGCAGTTCTTC. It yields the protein CAISATGSETEQFF.

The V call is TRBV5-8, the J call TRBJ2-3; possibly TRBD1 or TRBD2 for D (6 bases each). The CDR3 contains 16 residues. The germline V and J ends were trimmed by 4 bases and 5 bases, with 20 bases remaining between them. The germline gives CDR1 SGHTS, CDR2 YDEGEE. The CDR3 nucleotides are TGTGCCAGCAGCCCCCGTGGGGGGCCCATAGGAGATACGCAGTATTTT. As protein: CASSPRGGPIGDTQYF.

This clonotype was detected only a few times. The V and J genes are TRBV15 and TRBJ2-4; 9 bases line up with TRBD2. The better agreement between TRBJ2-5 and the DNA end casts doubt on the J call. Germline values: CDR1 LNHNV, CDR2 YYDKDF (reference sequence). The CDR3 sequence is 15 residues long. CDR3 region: CATSKAGGPRETQYF. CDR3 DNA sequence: TGTGCCACCAGCAAGGCGGGGGGGCCTCGAGAGACCCAGTACTTC.

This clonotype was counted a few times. Here the CDR3 DNA reads TGCGCCAGCAGCCAAGATCTCACGATCTCCTACGAGCAGTACTTC. Translating gives CASSQDLTISYEQYF. This chain uses TRBV4-3 with TRBJ2-7; D is uncertain. Germline V gene lookup returns CDR1 LGHNA and CDR2 YSLEER. V dropped 0 bases and J dropped 0 bases, with 9 bases sitting between them. CDR3 length: 15 residues.

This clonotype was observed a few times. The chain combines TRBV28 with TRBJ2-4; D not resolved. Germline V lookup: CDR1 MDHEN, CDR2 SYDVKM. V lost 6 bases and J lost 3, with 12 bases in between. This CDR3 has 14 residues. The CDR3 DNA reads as TGTGCCAGCAGCCCCATTGGAGACAAAAACATTCAGTACTTC. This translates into CASSPIGDKNIQYF.